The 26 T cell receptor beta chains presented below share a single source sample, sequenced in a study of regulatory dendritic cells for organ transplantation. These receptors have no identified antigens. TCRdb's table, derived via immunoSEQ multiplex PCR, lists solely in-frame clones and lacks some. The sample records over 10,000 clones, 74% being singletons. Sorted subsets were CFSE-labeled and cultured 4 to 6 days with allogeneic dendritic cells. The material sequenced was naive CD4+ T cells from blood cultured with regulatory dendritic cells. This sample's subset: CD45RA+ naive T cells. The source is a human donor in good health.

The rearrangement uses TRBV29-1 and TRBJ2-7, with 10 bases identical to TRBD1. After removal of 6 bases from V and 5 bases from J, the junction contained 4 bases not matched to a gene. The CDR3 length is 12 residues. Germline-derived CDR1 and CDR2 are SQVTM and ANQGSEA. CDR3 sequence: CSVDRGLDEQYF. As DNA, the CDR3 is TGCAGCGTAGACAGGGGGCTAGACGAGCAGTACTTC.

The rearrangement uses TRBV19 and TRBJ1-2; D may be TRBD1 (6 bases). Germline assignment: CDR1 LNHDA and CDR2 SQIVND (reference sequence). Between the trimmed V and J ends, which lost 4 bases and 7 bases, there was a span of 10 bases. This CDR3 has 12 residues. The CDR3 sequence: CASSTQGSGYTF. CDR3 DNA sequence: TGTGCCAGTAGTACACAGGGAAGTGGCTACACCTTC.

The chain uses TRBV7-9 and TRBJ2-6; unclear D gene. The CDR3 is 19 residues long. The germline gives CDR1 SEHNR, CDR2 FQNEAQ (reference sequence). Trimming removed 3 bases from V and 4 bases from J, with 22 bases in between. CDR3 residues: CASSLWASPPLPGANVLTF. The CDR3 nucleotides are TGTGCCAGCAGCTTGTGGGCCTCGCCCCCTCTTCCCGGGGCCAACGTCCTGACTTTC.

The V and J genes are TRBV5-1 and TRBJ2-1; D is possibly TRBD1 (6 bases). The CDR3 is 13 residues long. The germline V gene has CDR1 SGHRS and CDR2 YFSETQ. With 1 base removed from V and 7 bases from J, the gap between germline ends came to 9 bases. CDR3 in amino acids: CASSLNRENEQFF. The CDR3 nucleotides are TGCGCCAGCAGCTTGAACAGGGAAAATGAGCAGTTCTTC.

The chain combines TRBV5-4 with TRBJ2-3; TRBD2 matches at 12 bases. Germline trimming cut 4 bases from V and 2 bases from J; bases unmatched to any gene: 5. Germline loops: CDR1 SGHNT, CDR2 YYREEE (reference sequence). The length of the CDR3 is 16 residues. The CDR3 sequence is CASSLGLAGTTDTQYF. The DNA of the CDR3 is TGTGCCAGCAGCCTGGGACTAGCGGGCACCACAGATACGCAGTATTTT.

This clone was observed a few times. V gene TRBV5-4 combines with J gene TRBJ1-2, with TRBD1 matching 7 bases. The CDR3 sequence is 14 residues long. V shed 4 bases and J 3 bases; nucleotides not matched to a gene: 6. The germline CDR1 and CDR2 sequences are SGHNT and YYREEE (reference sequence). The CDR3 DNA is TGTGCCAGCAGCCTGGGACAGTCCGACTATGGCTACACCTTC. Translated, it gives CASSLGQSDYGYTF.

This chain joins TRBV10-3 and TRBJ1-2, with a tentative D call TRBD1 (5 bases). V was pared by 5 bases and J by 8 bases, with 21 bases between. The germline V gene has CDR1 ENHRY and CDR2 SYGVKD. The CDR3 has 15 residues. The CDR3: CAISLSRGGEGGYTF. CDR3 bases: TGTGCCATCAGTTTATCCCGCGGGGGAGAAGGGGGCTACACCTTC.

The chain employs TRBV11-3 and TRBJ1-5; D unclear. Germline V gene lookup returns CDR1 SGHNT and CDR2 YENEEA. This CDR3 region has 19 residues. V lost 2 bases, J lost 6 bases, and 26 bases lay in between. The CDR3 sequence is CASSLLRVRCPLLFQPQHF. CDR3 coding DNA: TGTGCCAGCAGCTTATTGAGAGTTAGATGCCCCTTATTGTTTCAGCCCCAGCATTTT.

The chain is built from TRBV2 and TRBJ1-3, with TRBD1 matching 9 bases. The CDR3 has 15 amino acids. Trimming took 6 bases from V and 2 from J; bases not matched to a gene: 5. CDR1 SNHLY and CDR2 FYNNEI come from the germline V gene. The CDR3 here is CASRGGQGTGNTIYF. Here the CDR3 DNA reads TGTGCCAGCAGGGGGGGACAGGGAACTGGAAACACCATATATTTT. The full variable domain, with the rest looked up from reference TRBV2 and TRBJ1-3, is EPEVTQTPSHQVTQMGQEVILRCVPISNHLYFYWYRQILGQKVEFLVSFYNNEISEKSEIFDDQFSVERPDGSNFTLKIRSTKLEDSAMYFCASRGGQGTGNTIYFGEGSWLTVV.

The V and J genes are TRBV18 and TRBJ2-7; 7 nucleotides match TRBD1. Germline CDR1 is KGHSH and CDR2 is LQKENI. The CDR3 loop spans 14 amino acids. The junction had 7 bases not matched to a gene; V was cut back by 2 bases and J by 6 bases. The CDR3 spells CASSPGGQRREQYF. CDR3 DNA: TGTGCCAGCTCACCAGGGGGACAGCGGCGCGAGCAGTACTTC.

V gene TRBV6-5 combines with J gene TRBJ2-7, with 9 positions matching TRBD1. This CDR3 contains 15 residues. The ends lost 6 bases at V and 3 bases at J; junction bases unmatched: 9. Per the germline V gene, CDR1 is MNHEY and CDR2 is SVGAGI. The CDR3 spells CASRRARDRVYEQYF. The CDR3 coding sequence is TGTGCCAGCAGACGGGCCCGGGACAGGGTCTACGAGCAGTACTTC.

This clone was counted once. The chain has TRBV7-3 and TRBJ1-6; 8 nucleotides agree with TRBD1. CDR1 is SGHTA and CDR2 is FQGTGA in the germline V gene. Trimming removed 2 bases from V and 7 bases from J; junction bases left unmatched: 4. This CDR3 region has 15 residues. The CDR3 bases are TGTGCCAGCAGCTTAGGACAGGGCTTCAATTCACCCCTCCACTTT. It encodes CASSLGQGFNSPLHF.

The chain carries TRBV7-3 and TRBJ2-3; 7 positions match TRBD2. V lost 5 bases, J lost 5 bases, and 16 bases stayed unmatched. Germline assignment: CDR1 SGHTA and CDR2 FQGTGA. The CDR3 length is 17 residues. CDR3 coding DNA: TGTGCCAGCAGCCCAACCGGGGGGACCATGCCGGGAGATACGCAGTATTTT. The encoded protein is CASSPTGGTMPGDTQYF.

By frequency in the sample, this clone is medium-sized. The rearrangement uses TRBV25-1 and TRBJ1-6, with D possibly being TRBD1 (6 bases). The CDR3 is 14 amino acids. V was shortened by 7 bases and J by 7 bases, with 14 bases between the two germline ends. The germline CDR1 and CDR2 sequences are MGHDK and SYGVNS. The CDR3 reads CASKLRGGNSPLHF. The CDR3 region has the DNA TGTGCCAGCAAGCTCAGGGGTGGGAATTCACCCCTCCACTTT. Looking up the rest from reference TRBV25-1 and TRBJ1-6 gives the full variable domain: EADIYQTPRYLVIGTGKKITLECSQTMGHDKMYWYQQDPGMELHLIHYSYGVNSTEKGDLSSESTVSRIRTEHFPLTLESARPSHTSQYLCASKLRGGNSPLHFGNGTRLTVT.

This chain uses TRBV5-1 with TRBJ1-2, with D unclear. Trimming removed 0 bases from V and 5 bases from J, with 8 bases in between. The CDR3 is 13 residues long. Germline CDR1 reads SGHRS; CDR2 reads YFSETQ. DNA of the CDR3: TGCGCCAGCAGCTTGGACAGTCAATATGGCTACACCTTC. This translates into CASSLDSQYGYTF.

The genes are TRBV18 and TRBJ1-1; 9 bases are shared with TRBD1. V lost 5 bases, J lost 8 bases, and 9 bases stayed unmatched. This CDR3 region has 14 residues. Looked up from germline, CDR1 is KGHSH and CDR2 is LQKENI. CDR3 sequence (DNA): TGTGCCAGCTCAGGGTTGGACAGGGGAGCCGAAGCTTTCTTT. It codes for CASSGLDRGAEAFF. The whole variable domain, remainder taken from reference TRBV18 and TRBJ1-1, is NAGVMQNPRHLVRRRGQEARLRCSPMKGHSHVYWYRQLPEEGLKFMVYLQKENIIDESGMPKERFSAEFPKEGPSILRIQQVVRGDSAAYFCASSGLDRGAEAFFGQGTRLTVV.

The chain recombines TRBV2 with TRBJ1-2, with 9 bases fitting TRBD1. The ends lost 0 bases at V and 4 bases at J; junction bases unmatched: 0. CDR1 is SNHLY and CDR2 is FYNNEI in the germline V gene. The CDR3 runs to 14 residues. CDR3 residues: CASSEAGQGYGYTF. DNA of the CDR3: TGTGCCAGCAGTGAAGCGGGACAGGGCTATGGCTACACCTTC.

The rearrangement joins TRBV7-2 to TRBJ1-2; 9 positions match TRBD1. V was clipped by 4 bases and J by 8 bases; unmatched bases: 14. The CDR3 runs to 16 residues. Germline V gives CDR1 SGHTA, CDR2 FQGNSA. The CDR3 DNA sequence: TGTGCCAGCAGCTCAAGACAGGGGGATACCTATCGCGGCTACACCTTC. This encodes CASSSRQGDTYRGYTF. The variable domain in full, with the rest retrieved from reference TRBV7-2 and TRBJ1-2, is GAGVSQSPSNKVTEKGKDVELRCDPISGHTALYWYRQSLGQGLEFLIYFQGNSAPDKSGLPSDRFSAERTGGSVSTLTIQRTQQEDSAVYLCASSSRQGDTYRGYTFGSGTRLTVV.

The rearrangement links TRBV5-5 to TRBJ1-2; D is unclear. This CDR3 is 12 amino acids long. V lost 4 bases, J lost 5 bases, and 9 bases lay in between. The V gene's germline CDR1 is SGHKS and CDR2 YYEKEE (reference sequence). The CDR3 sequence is CASSPIEYGYTF. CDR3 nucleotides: TGTGCCAGCAGCCCGATAGAGTATGGCTACACCTTC.

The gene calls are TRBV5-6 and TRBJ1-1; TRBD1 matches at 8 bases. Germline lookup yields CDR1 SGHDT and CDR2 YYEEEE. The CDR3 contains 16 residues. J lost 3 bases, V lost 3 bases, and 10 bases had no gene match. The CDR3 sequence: CASSSTGVRVDTEAFF. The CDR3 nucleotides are TGTGCCAGCAGCTCGACAGGGGTAAGAGTCGACACTGAAGCTTTCTTT.

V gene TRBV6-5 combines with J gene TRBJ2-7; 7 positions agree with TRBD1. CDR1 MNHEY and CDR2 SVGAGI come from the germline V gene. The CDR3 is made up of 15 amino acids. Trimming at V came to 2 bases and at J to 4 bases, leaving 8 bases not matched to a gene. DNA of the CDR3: TGTGCCAGCAGTTACACGGTAACAGGGGAATACGAGCAGTACTTC. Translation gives CASSYTVTGEYEQYF.

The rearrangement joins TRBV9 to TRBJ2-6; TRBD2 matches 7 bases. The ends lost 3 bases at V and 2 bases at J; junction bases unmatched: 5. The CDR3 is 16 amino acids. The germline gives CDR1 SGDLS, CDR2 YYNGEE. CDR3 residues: CASSASGGAGANVLTF. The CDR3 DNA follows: TGTGCCAGCAGCGCCTCGGGGGGAGCTGGGGCCAACGTCCTGACTTTC. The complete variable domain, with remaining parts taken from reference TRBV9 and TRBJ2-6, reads DSGVTQTPKHLITATGQRVTLRCSPRSGDLSVYWYQQSLDQGLQFLIQYYNGEERAKGNILERFSAQQFPDLHSELNLSSLELGDSALYFCASSASGGAGANVLTFGAGSRLTVL.

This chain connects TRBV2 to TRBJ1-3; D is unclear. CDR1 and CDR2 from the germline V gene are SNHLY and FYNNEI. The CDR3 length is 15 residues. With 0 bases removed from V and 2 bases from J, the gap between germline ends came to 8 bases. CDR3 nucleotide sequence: TGTGCCAGCAGTGAAGCCCGGACTACTGGAAACACCATATATTTT. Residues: CASSEARTTGNTIYF.

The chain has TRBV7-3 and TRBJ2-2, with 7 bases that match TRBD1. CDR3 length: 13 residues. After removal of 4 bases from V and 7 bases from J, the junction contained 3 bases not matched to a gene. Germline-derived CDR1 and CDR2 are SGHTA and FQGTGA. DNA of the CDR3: TGTGCCAGCAGCTACAGGGGCGGCGGGGAGCTGTTTTTT. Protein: CASSYRGGGELFF. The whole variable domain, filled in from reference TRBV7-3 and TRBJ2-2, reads GAGVSQTPSNKVTEKGKYVELRCDPISGHTALYWYRQSLGQGPEFLIYFQGTGAADDSGLPNDRFFAVRPEGSVSTLKIQRTERGDSAVYLCASSYRGGGELFFGEGSRLTVL.

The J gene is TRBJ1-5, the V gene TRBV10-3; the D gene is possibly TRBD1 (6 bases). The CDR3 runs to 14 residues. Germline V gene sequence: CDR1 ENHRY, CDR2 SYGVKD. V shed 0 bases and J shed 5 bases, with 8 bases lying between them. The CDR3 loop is CAISESAGDQPQHF. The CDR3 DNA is TGTGCCATCAGTGAGTCGGCAGGGGATCAGCCCCAGCATTTT.

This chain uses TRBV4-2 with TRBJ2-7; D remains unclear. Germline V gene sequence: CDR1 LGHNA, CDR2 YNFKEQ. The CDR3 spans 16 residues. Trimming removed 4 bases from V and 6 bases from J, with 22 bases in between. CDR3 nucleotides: TGTGCCAGCAGCCCTAACGCCGCCGGCCAAACGGGCGAGCAGTACTTC. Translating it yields CASSPNAAGQTGEQYF.